These 21 T cell receptor beta chains originate from one sample sequenced in a study of T-cell reconstitution after alpha-beta-depleted transplantation in children. Unique molecular identifiers were incorporated into the prepared TCRbeta library. TCRdb redid the calling of the PCR reads with MiXCR, one entry per CDR3 protein. The repertoire holds fewer than 400,000 distinct CDR3 sequences, approximately 23% seen once, with 11% in the top ten. This sample comprised PBMCs, mostly from graft donor cells, obtained 180 days after TCRalphabeta/CD19-depleted stem cell transplant. The source of these receptors is a male patient between 10 and 17 years old who had a stem cell transplant for acute lymphoblastic leukemia, so the T cells may come from the graft donor.

The chain joins TRBV12-3 or TRBV12-4 to TRBJ2-7; 8 bases fit TRBD1. This CDR3 contains 14 residues. V lost 6 bases, J lost 3 bases, and 7 bases stayed unmatched. The DNA of the CDR3 is TGTGCCAGCAGGGGACGGGACAGGCGCTACGAGCAGTACTTC. It specifies CASRGRDRRYEQYF.

The rearrangement joins TRBV11-2 to TRBJ1-6; D is unresolved. The V gene's germline CDR1 is SGHAT and CDR2 FQNNGV. The CDR3 is 16 residues long. V was cut by 5 bases and J by 6 bases, with 17 bases left in between. Written as DNA, the CDR3 is TGTGCCAGCAGCCGAACGGACGGCTATCCTAATTCACCCCTCCACTTT. It is translated as CASSRTDGYPNSPLHF.

The rearrangement joins TRBV6-5 to TRBJ2-3; D remains ambiguous. Germline CDR1 reads MNHEY; CDR2 reads SVGAGI. This CDR3 has 12 amino acids. The V and J ends lost 3 bases and 3 bases respectively, with 4 bases between them. CDR3 sequence reads: CASSYNTDTQYF. The CDR3 DNA reads as TGTGCCAGCAGTTATAATACAGATACGCAGTATTTT.

The J gene is TRBJ2-7, the V gene TRBV5-1; D may be TRBD1 (6 bases). Germline-derived CDR1 and CDR2 are SGHRS and YFSETQ. CDR3 length: 14 residues. The V end lost 4 bases, the J end lost 2 bases, and 13 bases lay between the germline ends. CDR3 sequence (DNA): TGCGCCAGCAGCGACTGGACAGCGACCTACGAGCAGTACTTC. Protein sequence: CASSDWTATYEQYF.

The chain has TRBV5-1 and TRBJ1-5; 8 bases fit TRBD1. The ends lost 2 bases at V and 3 bases at J; junction bases unmatched: 4. Germline loops: CDR1 SGHRS, CDR2 YFSETQ. The CDR3 consists of 15 residues. In DNA form, the CDR3 reads TGCGCCAGCAGCTTAACAGGGGGTGCCAATCAGCCCCAGCATTTT. It specifies CASSLTGGANQPQHF.

The chain is built from TRBV5-1 and TRBJ1-6; TRBD1 agrees at 7 bases. Trimming took 4 bases from V and 14 from J; bases not matched to a gene: 12. This CDR3 comprises 14 residues. Germline V lookup: CDR1 SGHRS, CDR2 YFSETQ. The CDR3 here is CASSTGQANLALHF. The CDR3 DNA reads as TGCGCCAGCAGCACCGGACAGGCGAACCTAGCCCTCCACTTT.

V and J are TRBV20-1 and TRBJ1-2; 9 bases match TRBD1. The CDR3 contains 12 residues. V dropped 6 bases and J dropped 8; count of bases not matched to a gene: 7. CDR1 is DFQATT and CDR2 is SNEGSKA in the germline V gene (reference sequence). CDR3 region: CSASGQGWGYTF. The CDR3 DNA reads TGCAGTGCATCAGGACAGGGGTGGGGCTACACCTTC.

This clonotype appeared a few times. This chain links TRBV27 with TRBJ2-3; a weak D match, TRBD2 (5 bases). V lost 3 bases and J lost 6, with 10 bases in between. The CDR3 runs to 13 residues. The V gene's germline CDR1 is MNHEY and CDR2 SMNVEV (reference sequence). CDR3 nucleotide sequence: TGTGCCAGCAGTTTCACTAGGTGGGATACGCAGTATTTT. Translated: CASSFTRWDTQYF.

The CDR3 DNA reads as TGCGCCAGCAGCCCTAGCGGGAGGGTCTACGAGCAGTACTTC. Protein: CASSPSGRVYEQYF. The rearrangement uses TRBV5-1 and TRBJ2-7, with TRBD2 matching over 12 bases. Germline CDR1 reads SGHRS; CDR2 reads YFSETQ. V dropped 4 bases and J dropped 3; count of bases not matched to a gene: 2. The CDR3 extends over 14 amino acids.

This chain connects TRBV5-1 to TRBJ2-3; D perhaps matches TRBD2 (5 bases). Trimming cost V 4 bases and J 2 bases, with 14 bases left between them. Per the germline V gene, CDR1 is SGHRS and CDR2 is YFSETQ. The CDR3 is made up of 15 amino acids. The CDR3 loop is CASSREGLATDTQYF. The DNA of the CDR3 is TGCGCCAGCAGCCGGGAAGGGTTGGCCACAGATACGCAGTATTTT.

The V call is TRBV7-6, the J call TRBJ2-7, with D possibly TRBD2 on 6 matching bases. The germline V gene encodes CDR1 SGHVS and CDR2 FNYEAQ. The CDR3 spans 20 residues. The V gene lost 5 bases and the J gene lost 4 bases, with 33 bases spanning the gap. The CDR3 DNA reads TGTGCCAGCAGCCACCCGGGGTGGGGGGTCCGGATAGGTACCCCTTACGAGCAGTACTTC. As protein: CASSHPGWGVRIGTPYEQYF.

This clonotype was detected only a few times. The chain has TRBV6-1 and TRBJ2-1; no clear D. The germline gives CDR1 MNHNS, CDR2 SASEGT. The CDR3 is 12 amino acids. V was shortened by 4 bases and J by 4 bases, with 5 bases between the two germline ends. Written as DNA, the CDR3 is TGTGCCAGCAGTGGCCCGTACAATGAGCAGTTCTTC. Translation: CASSGPYNEQFF.

The V call is TRBV7-8, the J call TRBJ1-1; D not resolved. Trimming shortened V by 5 bases and J by 4 bases, and 14 bases separated the two germline ends. From germline, CDR1 is SGHVS and CDR2 FQNEAQ. The CDR3 length is 14 residues. The CDR3 DNA reads as TGTGCCAGCAGCCCCGGGTCCCTGAGCACTGAAGCTTTCTTT. Translating gives CASSPGSLSTEAFF.

This clonotype was found a few times. The chain's CDR3 is CASSQRAGVGTDTQYF. The CDR3 DNA reads TGCGCCAGCAGCCAGCGAGCGGGAGTCGGCACAGATACGCAGTATTTT. The chain has TRBV5-1 and TRBJ2-3; TRBD2 matches 8 bases. The CDR3 length is 16 residues. Germline CDR1 is SGHRS and CDR2 is YFSETQ. The trim removed 4 bases at V and 1 base at J, leaving 8 bases unmatched.

This clonotype occurred a few times. This chain joins TRBV4-1 and TRBJ1-4; 7 positions match TRBD1. Germline assignment: CDR1 MGHRA and CDR2 YSYEKL. This CDR3 region has 17 residues. V lost 6 bases to trimming and J lost 2 bases; unmatched junction nucleotides: 12. The CDR3 loop is CASSPSPGGGTNEKLFF. CDR3 DNA: TGCGCCAGCAGTCCAAGCCCAGGGGGAGGGACTAATGAAAAACTGTTTTTT.

The chain is built from TRBV12-3 or TRBV12-4 and TRBJ2-2; D may be TRBD2 (6 bases). V was pared by 5 bases and J by 7 bases, with 14 bases between. This CDR3 has 14 residues. As DNA, the CDR3 is TGTGCCAGCAGTCCAAGGGACTGGGACGGGGAGCTGTTTTTT. Its protein is CASSPRDWDGELFF.

The CDR3 spells CSATPGPGGTQYF. In nucleotides, the CDR3 is TGCAGTGCGACCCCGGGCCCGGGGGGGACCCAGTACTTC. The chain is built from TRBV20-1 and TRBJ2-5; the match to TRBD2 covers 7 bases. The CDR3 is made up of 13 amino acids. Trimming cost V 6 bases and J 7 bases; bases outside gene matches: 11. Germline V lookup: CDR1 DFQATT, CDR2 SNEGSKA (reference sequence).

The chain combines TRBV12-3 or TRBV12-4 with TRBJ1-3; D remains unclear. V gave up 1 base and J gave up 9 bases, with 16 bases separating them. This CDR3 is built from 15 residues. CDR3 sequence (DNA): TGTGCCAGCAGTTTAGGCGAGGGAACAGCCCGCACCATATATTTT. Its translation is CASSLGEGTARTIYF.

The table lists this clonotype with a few counts. The chain employs TRBV5-1 and TRBJ2-1; TRBD2 matches at 9 bases. Germline V lookup: CDR1 SGHRS, CDR2 YFSETQ. The J segment lost 6 bases and the V segment lost 4 bases, leaving 11 bases of the junction unmatched. The CDR3 is made up of 16 amino acids. CDR3 bases: TGCGCCAGCAGCCCGATCCCTAGCGGGACCGGCAATGAGCAGTTCTTC. Translating it yields CASSPIPSGTGNEQFF.

This rearrangement joins TRBV6-5 to TRBJ1-1; D is perhaps TRBD1 (5 bases). CDR3 length: 13 amino acids. The V end lost 2 bases, the J end lost 4 bases, and 8 bases lay between the germline ends. Germline lookup yields CDR1 MNHEY and CDR2 SVGAGI. The CDR3 DNA reads TGTGCCAGCAGTTACCCGGGGGGCACTGAAGCTTTCTTT. It translates to CASSYPGGTEAFF.

V gene TRBV12-5 combines with J gene TRBJ2-1; maybe TRBD1 (6 bases). V lost 2 bases to trimming and J lost 3 bases, with 11 bases between them. CDR1 is LGHNT and CDR2 is FRNRAP in the germline V gene. The CDR3 covers 15 residues. The CDR3 is CASGLYQGLYNEQFF. The CDR3 DNA reads TGTGCTAGTGGTTTGTATCAGGGGCTCTACAATGAGCAGTTCTTC.